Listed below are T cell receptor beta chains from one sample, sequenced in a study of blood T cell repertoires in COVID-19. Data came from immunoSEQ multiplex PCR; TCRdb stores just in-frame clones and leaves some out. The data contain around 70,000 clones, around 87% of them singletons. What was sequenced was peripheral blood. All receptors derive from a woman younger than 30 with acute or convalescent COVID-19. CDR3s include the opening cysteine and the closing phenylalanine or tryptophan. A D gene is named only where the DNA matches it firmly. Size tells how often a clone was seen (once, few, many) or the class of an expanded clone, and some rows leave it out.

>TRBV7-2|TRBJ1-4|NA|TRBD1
CASSGDRGGEKLFF
TGTGCCAGCAGCGGGGACAGGGGCGGTGAAAAACTGTTTTTT
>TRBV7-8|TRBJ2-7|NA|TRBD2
CASSPGGEGIYEQYF
TGTGCCAGCAGCCCGGGGGGGGAGGGCATCTACGAGCAGTACTTC
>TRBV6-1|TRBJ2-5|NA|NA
CASSELDKAPRETQYF
TGTGCCAGCAGTGAATTGGACAAGGCCCCTAGAGAGACCCAGTACTTC
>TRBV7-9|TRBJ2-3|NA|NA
CASSLARAGDTQYF
TGTGCCAGCAGCTTAGCCAGGGCTGGGGATACGCAGTATTTT
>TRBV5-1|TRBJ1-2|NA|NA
CASSLDPQGIGGYTF
TGCGCCAGCAGCTTGGATCCGCAGGGGATCGGTGGCTACACCTTC
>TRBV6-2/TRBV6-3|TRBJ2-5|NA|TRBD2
CASSYSNLAGGPGETQYF
TGTGCCAGCAGTTACTCGAATCTAGCGGGAGGGCCGGGGGAGACCCAGTACTTC
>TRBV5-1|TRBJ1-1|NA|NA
CASSLDLSSGSYAFF
TGCGCCAGCAGCTTGGATCTATCTTCCGGGTCCTACGCTTTCTTT
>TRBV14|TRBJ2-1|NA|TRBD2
CASSQDLLAGSYNEQFF
TGTGCCAGCAGCCAAGATTTACTAGCGGGCTCCTACAATGAGCAGTTCTTC
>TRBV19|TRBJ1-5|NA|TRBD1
CASSVSRDRHFNQPQHF
TGTGCCAGTAGTGTCTCCCGGGACAGGCATTTCAATCAGCCCCAGCATTTT
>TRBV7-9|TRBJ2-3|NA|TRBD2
CASSLPEAGASTDTQYF
TGTGCCAGCAGCTTACCAGAAGCGGGGGCTAGCACAGATACGCAGTATTTT
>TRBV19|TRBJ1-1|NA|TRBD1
CASSIQGATEAFF
TGTGCCAGTAGTATCCAGGGGGCAACTGAAGCTTTCTTT
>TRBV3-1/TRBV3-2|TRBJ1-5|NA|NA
CASSQGGGGQPQHF
TGTGCCAGCAGCCAAGGGGGAGGTGGGCAGCCCCAGCATTTT
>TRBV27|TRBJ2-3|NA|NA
CASSHVSDTQYF
TGTGCCAGCAGCCATGTCAGTGATACGCAGTATTTT
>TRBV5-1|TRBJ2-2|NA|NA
CASRMTGAGAGELFF
TGCGCCAGCAGGATGACAGGGGCGGGGGCCGGGGAGCTGTTTTTT
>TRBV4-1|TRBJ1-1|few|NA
CASSQEEATEAFF
TGCGCCAGCAGCCAAGAGGAGGCCACTGAAGCTTTCTTT
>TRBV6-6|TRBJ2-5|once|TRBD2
CASRESGLAGGETQYF
TGTGCCAGCAGGGAAAGCGGGCTAGCGGGGGGAGAGACCCAGTACTTC
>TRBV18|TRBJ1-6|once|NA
CASSPGLRGSSPLHF
TGTGCCAGCTCACCCGGTTTAAGGGGTTCTTCACCCCTCCACTTT
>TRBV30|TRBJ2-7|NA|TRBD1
CAWNLGQGGYEQYF
TGTGCCTGGAATTTAGGACAGGGGGGCTACGAGCAGTACTTC
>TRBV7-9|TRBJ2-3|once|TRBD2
CASSTSGNTDTQYF
TGTGCCAGCAGTACTAGCGGGAACACAGATACGCAGTATTTT
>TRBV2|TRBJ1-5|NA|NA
CASSESGYQPQHF
TGTGCCAGCAGTGAGTCAGGGTATCAGCCCCAGCATTTT
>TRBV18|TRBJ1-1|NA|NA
CASSPRGEGTEAFF
TGTGCCAGCTCACCTAGGGGGGAGGGCACTGAAGCTTTCTTT
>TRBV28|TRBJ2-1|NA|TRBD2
CASSLANLAGGAFF
TGTGCCAGCAGTCTGGCCAACCTAGCGGGGGGGGCGTTCTTC
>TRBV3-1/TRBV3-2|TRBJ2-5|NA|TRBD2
CASSQGGGALEETQYF
TGTGCCAGCAGCCAAGGCGGGGGGGCCCTTGAAGAGACCCAGTACTTC
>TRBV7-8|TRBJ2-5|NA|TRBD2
CASSTGLAGRWYQETQYF
TGTGCCAGCAGCACGGGACTAGCGGGAAGATGGTACCAAGAGACCCAGTACTTC
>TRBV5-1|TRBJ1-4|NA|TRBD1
CASSQGGLNEKLFF
TGCGCCAGCAGCCAAGGGGGCCTTAATGAAAAACTGTTTTTT
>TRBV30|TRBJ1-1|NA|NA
CAWYSRRVYTEAFF
TGTGCCTGGTATAGCAGGAGGGTGTACACTGAAGCTTTCTTT
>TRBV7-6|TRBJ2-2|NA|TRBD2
CASSAGAGELFF
TGTGCCAGCAGCGCGGGGGCCGGGGAGCTGTTTTTT
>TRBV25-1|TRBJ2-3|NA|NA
CASSEYGGSDTQYF
TGTGCCAGCAGTGAATATGGAGGGTCTGATACGCAGTATTTT
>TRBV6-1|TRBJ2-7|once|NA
CASSELRGTEQYF
TGTGCCAGCAGTGAATTACGCGGGACCGAGCAGTACTTC
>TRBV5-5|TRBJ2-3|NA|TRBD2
CASSPGLAGYGDTQYF
TGTGCCAGCAGCCCCGGACTAGCGGGATATGGTGATACGCAGTATTTT
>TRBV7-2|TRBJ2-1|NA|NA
CASSSTRRSYNEQFF
TGTGCCAGCAGCTCTACTAGAAGATCCTACAATGAGCAGTTCTTC
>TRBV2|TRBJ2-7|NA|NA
CASSEAGGQTYEQYF
TGTGCCAGCAGTGAAGCCGGAGGGCAGACCTACGAGCAGTACTTC
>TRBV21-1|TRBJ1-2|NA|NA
CASRSHRWDRVKNYGYTF
TGTGCCAGCAGAAGTCACAGGTGGGACAGGGTCAAAAACTATGGCTACACCTTC
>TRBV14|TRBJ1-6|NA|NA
CASSQDRYGNSPLHF
TGTGCCAGCAGCCAAGATCGTTACGGTAATTCACCCCTCCACTTT
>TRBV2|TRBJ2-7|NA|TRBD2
CASKSGRNSYEQYF
TGTGCCAGCAAGAGCGGGAGGAACTCCTACGAGCAGTACTTC
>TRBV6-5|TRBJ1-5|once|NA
CASSQQGGNQPQHF
TGTGCCAGCAGTCAACAGGGTGGCAATCAGCCCCAGCATTTT
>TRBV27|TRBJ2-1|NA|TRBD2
CASSPTLATYEQFF
TGTGCCAGCAGTCCCACACTAGCGACCTATGAGCAGTTCTTC
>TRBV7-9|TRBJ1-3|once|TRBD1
CASSRGTGERDRNTIYF
TGTGCCAGCAGCAGAGGGACAGGGGAAAGGGACCGAAACACCATATATTTT
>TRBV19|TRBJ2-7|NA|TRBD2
CASSPTSGHLYEQYF
TGTGCCAGTAGTCCGACTAGCGGGCATCTCTACGAGCAGTACTTC
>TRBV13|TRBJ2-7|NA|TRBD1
CASSGRNRGYSSYEQYF
TGTGCCAGCAGCGGACGCAACAGGGGGTATAGCTCCTACGAGCAGTACTTC
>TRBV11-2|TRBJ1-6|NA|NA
CASSLGGGDFNSPLHF
TGTGCCAGCAGCTTAGGGGGAGGAGATTTTAATTCACCCCTCCACTTT
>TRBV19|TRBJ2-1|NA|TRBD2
CASRVTGTSLTEQFF
TGTGCCAGTAGGGTAACCGGGACTAGTCTCACTGAGCAGTTCTTC
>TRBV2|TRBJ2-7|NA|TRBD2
CASSPPPGLRAGEQYF
TGTGCCAGCAGCCCCCCCCCGGGGCTGAGAGCGGGAGAGCAGTACTTC
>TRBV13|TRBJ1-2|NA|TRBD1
CASSQRTGAYGYTF
TGTGCCAGCAGCCAAAGGACAGGGGCTTATGGCTACACCTTC
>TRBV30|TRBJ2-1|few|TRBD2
CAAEREGFYNEQFF
TGTGCCGCAGAGCGGGAGGGCTTCTACAATGAGCAGTTCTTC
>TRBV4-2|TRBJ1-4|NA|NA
CASSQQGTNEKLFF
TGTGCCAGCAGCCAGCAGGGAACTAATGAAAAACTGTTTTTT